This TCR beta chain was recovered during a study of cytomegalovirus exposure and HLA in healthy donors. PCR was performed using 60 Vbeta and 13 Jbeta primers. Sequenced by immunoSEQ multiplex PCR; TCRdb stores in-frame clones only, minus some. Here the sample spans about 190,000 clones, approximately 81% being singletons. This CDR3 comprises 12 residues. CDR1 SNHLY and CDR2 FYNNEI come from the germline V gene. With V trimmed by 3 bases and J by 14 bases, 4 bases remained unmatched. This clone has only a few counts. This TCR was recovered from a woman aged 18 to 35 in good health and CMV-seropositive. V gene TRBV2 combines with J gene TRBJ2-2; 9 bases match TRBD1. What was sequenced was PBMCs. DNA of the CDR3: TGTGCCAGCAGTGAGGGGGACAGGGTTCTGTTTTTT. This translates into CASSEGDRVLFF. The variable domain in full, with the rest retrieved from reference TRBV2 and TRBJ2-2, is EPEVTQTPSHQVTQMGQEVILRCVPISNHLYFYWYRQILGQKVEFLVSFYNNEISEKSEIFDDQFSVERPDGSNFTLKIRSTKLEDSAMYFCASSEGDRVLFFGEGSRLTVL.